This T cell receptor (beta chain) was retrieved from a study of blood T cells in healthy people across ages. Primers used in a second PCR of about 7 to 11 cycles were a sample-barcoded 5' primer and a J-beta primer mix. TCRdb independently ran MiXCR on the 5' RACE reads; one entry per CDR3 protein. The sample contains about 1,500,000 distinct CDR3 sequences, 28% of which appear only once. There are 13 residues in the CDR3. From germline, CDR1 is SGHTA and CDR2 FQGNSA. With regard to this clonotype: One end of the junction does not line up with germline, which may come from a read error.

The chain uses TRBV7-2 and TRBJ2-1; possible D gene TRBD1, 6 bases. What was sequenced was blood. The sequence derives from a woman in her twenties or thirties in good health. CDR3 loop: CASSPQGFNVQFF. The CDR3 region has the DNA TGTGCCAGCAGCCCACAGGGATTCAATGTGCAGTTCTTC. The complete variable domain, with remaining parts taken from reference TRBV7-2 and TRBJ2-1, reads GAGVSQSPSNKVTEKGKDVELRCDPISGHTALYWYRQSLGQGLEFLIYFQGNSAPDKSGLPSDRFSAERTGGSVSTLTIQRTQQEDSAVYLCASSPQGFNVQFFGPGTRLTVL.